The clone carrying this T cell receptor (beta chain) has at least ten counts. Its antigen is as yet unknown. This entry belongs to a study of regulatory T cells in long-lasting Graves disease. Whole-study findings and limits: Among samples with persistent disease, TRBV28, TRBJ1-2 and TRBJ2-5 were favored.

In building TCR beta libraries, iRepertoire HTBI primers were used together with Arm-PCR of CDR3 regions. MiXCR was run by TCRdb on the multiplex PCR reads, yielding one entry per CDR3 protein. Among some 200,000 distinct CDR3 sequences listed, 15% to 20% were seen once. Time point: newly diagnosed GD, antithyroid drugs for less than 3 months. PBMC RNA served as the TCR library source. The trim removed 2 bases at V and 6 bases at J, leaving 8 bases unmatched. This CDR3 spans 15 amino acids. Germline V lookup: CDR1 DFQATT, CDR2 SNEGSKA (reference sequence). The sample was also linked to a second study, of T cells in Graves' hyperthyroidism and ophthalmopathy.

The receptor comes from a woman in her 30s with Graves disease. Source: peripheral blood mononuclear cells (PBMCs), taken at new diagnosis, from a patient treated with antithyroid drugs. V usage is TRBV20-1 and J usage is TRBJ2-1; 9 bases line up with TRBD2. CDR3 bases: TGCAGTGCTAGAAGTGGACTAGCGTCCGTCAATGAGCAGTTCTTC. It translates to CSARSGLASVNEQFF.